This T cell receptor (beta chain) was recorded in a study of cytomegalovirus exposure and HLA in healthy donors. The study, taken as a whole, reports: In a later analysis, HLA-C alleles had the fewest associated TCRs, DRB1 alleles the most. With later analysis, a missense DCLRE1C variant became linked to TCR beta V- and J-gene trimming. The study had only CMV serostatus as immune exposure information.

The PCR ran on 60 Vbeta and 13 Jbeta primers. Clones were read by immunoSEQ multiplex PCR, and TCRdb kept only the in-frame ones, dropping some. The table records 150,000 to 170,000 clones, under 85% of them present only once. Concerning this clone: Its antigen is not identified.

Per germline, CDR1 MNHEY and CDR2 SMNVEV (reference sequence). J was trimmed by 6 bases and V by 4 bases; bases with no gene match: 8. CDR3 length: 14 residues. The sequence derives from a man in his late teens or twenties in good health and CMV-seronegative. The V and J genes are TRBV27 and TRBJ1-1; 7 bases are shared with TRBD1. Sequences were obtained from PBMCs. This chain's CDR3 is CASSSLSGQPEAFF. In DNA form, the CDR3 reads TGTGCCAGCAGTTCCCTATCGGGACAGCCTGAAGCTTTCTTT.